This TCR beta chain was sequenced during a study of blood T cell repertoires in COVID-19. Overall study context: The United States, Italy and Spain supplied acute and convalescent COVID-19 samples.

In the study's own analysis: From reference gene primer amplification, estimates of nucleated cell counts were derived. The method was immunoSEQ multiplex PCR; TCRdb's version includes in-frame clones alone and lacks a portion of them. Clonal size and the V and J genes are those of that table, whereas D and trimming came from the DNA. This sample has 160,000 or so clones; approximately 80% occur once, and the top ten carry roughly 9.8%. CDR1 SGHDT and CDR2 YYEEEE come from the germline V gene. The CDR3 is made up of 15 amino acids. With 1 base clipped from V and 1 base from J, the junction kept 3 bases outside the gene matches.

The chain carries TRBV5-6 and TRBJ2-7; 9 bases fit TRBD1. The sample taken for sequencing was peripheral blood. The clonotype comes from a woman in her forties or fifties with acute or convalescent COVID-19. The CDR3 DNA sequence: TGTGCCAGCAGCTTGATGACAGGGGGATCCTACGAGCAGTACTTC. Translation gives CASSLMTGGSYEQYF.